Below are 26 T cell receptor beta chains sequenced from a single sample in a study of blood T cells in healthy people across ages (dated by TCRdb to the mid-2010s). The receptor library was made with 5' RACE. Sequencing used an Illumina HiSeq 2500. A second PCR of 7 to 11 cycles was performed with a sample-barcoded 5' primer and a J-beta primer mix. In-frame beta chains were kept once TCRdb had trimmed the public reads at Q25 with fastp and called clones with MiXCR. Entries that share a CDR3 protein sequence are merged under the most common genes and DNA. The sample contains 600,000 to 850,000 distinct CDR3 sequences, around a quarter of them found a single time. 9.4% of the sample is in the top ten clones. These data were also filed under a second study, of T cells of mothers and their children.

The sample was blood. These receptor sequences come from a boy aged 5-17 years in good health.

This clonotype was observed a handful of times. The chain links TRBV4-3 to TRBJ2-5; no firm D call. Germline lookup yields CDR1 LGHNA and CDR2 YSLEER. V was cut by 4 bases and J by 2 bases, with 11 bases left in between. This CDR3 has 14 residues. The CDR3 protein is CASSPRNLQETQYF. In nucleotides, the CDR3 is TGCGCCAGCAGCCCTCGGAACTTACAAGAGACCCAGTACTTC.

The gene calls are TRBV29-1 and TRBJ2-5, with a weak D call TRBD2 (6 bases). The J call could be wrong; TRBJ2-7 is a better fit for the DNA end. CDR1 and CDR2 from the germline V gene are SQVTM and ANQGSEA. The CDR3 consists of 13 residues. The DNA for the CDR3 is TGCAGCGCAGCTAGCGTCCCCAGGTACGAGCAGTACTTC. It specifies CSAASVPRYEQYF.

The chain couples TRBV12-3 or TRBV12-4 to TRBJ2-3, with unresolved D. Trimming shortened V by 7 bases and J by 2 bases, and 7 bases separated the two germline ends. The CDR3 length is 12 residues. As DNA, the CDR3 is TGTGCCAGCACCGCCAACACAGATACGCAGTATTTT. It is translated as CASTANTDTQYF.

The rearrangement links TRBV5-5 to TRBJ2-5, with D perhaps TRBD2 (5 bases). Trimming cost V 2 bases and J 1 base, with 12 bases left between them. The CDR3 runs 15 residues. Germline lookup yields CDR1 SGHKS and CDR2 YYEKEE (reference sequence). CDR3 nucleotides: TGTGCCAGCAGCTTTGGTCCAGCGGCCCAAGAGACCCAGTACTTC. This gives the protein CASSFGPAAQETQYF.

This clonotype was seen more than once but under ten times. The rearrangement joins TRBV5-1 to TRBJ1-4; D not certain. The germline V gene has CDR1 SGHRS and CDR2 YFSETQ. V lost 0 bases, J lost 5 bases, and 14 bases lay in between. The CDR3 runs to 16 residues. Written as DNA, the CDR3 is TGCGCCAGCAGCTTGGATGCAGCCGCCTCCAATGAAAAACTGTTTTTT. It specifies CASSLDAAASNEKLFF.

The chain recombines TRBV7-9 with TRBJ2-1; possibly TRBD1 for D (5 bases). Trimming took 10 bases from V and 0 from J, leaving 10 bases between them. Germline CDR1 is SEHNR and CDR2 is FQNEAQ (reference sequence). This CDR3 region has 13 residues. The DNA of the CDR3 is TGTGCCACCGCTAGGGGCTCCTACAATGAGCAGTTCTTC. Amino acids: CATARGSYNEQFF.

The V and J genes are TRBV7-9 and TRBJ2-5; TRBD1 matches at 8 bases. With V trimmed by 5 bases and J by 11 bases, 13 bases remained unmatched. This CDR3 has 14 residues. CDR1 is SEHNR and CDR2 is FQNEAQ in the germline V gene (reference sequence). CDR3 amino acids: CASSPRQGIGEQYF. The DNA of the CDR3 is TGTGCCAGCAGCCCCAGACAGGGGATAGGGGAGCAGTACTTC.

V is TRBV2 and J is TRBJ1-5; D gene ambiguous. V shed 8 bases and J shed 3 bases, with 17 bases lying between them. The CDR3 covers 15 residues. Germline V CDR1 and CDR2: SNHLY, FYNNEI. CDR3 sequence: CASHMVGTSNQPQHF. As DNA, the CDR3 is TGTGCCAGCCATATGGTTGGCACGTCCAATCAGCCCCAGCATTTT. The whole variable domain, filled in from reference TRBV2 and TRBJ1-5, reads EPEVTQTPSHQVTQMGQEVILRCVPISNHLYFYWYRQILGQKVEFLVSFYNNEISEKSEIFDDQFSVERPDGSNFTLKIRSTKLEDSAMYFCASHMVGTSNQPQHFGDGTRLSIL.

V gene TRBV29-1 combines with J gene TRBJ2-7; D is undetermined. The CDR3 has 14 amino acids. Germline V CDR1 and CDR2: SQVTM, ANQGSEA. V shed 2 bases and J shed 6 bases, with 17 bases lying between them. The CDR3 protein is CSVESTVGAGEQYF. The CDR3 bases are TGCAGCGTTGAATCGACGGTCGGAGCCGGCGAGCAGTACTTC.

There are a few counts of this clonotype. This sequence joins TRBV20-1 and TRBJ2-5; TRBD1 agrees at 8 bases. This CDR3 is 13 amino acids long. V was pared by 4 bases and J by 5 bases, with 6 bases of the junction left unmatched. Germline lookup yields CDR1 DFQATT and CDR2 SNEGSKA (reference sequence). The CDR3 loop is CSANRQGLETQYF. The DNA for the CDR3 is TGCAGTGCTAACCGACAGGGGTTGGAGACCCAGTACTTC.

The rearrangement joins TRBV27 to TRBJ1-1; maybe TRBD1 (6 bases). Germline V gene data show CDR1 as MNHEY and CDR2 as SMNVEV (reference sequence). Between the trimmed V and J ends, which lost 7 bases and 0 bases, there was a span of 12 bases. The CDR3 runs 14 residues. The CDR3 sequence: CASKPGQMNTEAFF. CDR3 nucleotides: TGTGCCAGCAAGCCCGGACAGATGAACACTGAAGCTTTCTTT.

This clonotype was seen a few times. The V call is TRBV7-9, the J call TRBJ1-1; D perhaps matches TRBD1 (5 bases). The length of the CDR3 is 17 residues. Germline loops: CDR1 SEHNR, CDR2 FQNEAQ (reference sequence). V was cut by 2 bases and J by 2 bases, with 18 bases left in between. CDR3 region: CASSLYKGTGHNTEAFF. The CDR3 DNA sequence: TGTGCCAGCAGCTTATATAAGGGGACGGGCCATAACACTGAAGCTTTCTTT.

With respect to this clonotype: This may come from a read error, since a much larger clone is one base off. V gene TRBV20-1 combines with J gene TRBJ2-3; TRBD1 matches at 8 bases. The germline V gene encodes CDR1 DFQATT and CDR2 SNEGSKA (reference sequence). CDR3 size: 14 residues. Written as DNA, the CDR3 is TGCGGTGCCGAACAGGGGGTGTATACAGATACGCAGTATTTT. Protein: CGAEQGVYTDTQYF.

This clonotype was seen a few times. The chain has TRBV12-3 or TRBV12-4 and TRBJ1-1; D is ambiguous. This CDR3 region has 11 residues. V dropped 7 bases and J dropped 6 bases, with 9 bases sitting between them. CDR3 nucleotide sequence: TGTGCCAGCAAACGGGAGGCTGAAGCTTTCTTT. Residues: CASKREAEAFF.

The chain recombines TRBV29-1 with TRBJ1-1; 10 bases align to TRBD1. The CDR3 is 14 amino acids. V shed 8 bases, J shed 1 base, and the junction held 7 bases outside the gene matches. The germline V gene encodes CDR1 SQVTM and CDR2 ANQGSEA. DNA of the CDR3: TGCAGCACCACCGGGACAGGGGCGAACACTGAAGCTTTCTTT. Its translation is CSTTGTGANTEAFF. Filled out from reference TRBV29-1 and TRBJ1-1, the complete variable domain reads SAVISQKPSRDICQRGTSLTIQCQVDSQVTMMFWYRQQPGQSLTLIATANQGSEATYESGFVIDKFPISRPNLTFSTLTVSNMSPEDSSIYLCSTTGTGANTEAFFGQGTRLTVV.

Only a few counts were recorded for this clonotype. The CDR3 bases are TGTGCCAGCAGCTTAGGGGGATCGGGAGTCCCCGGTTACGAGCAGTACTTC. Its protein product is CASSLGGSGVPGYEQYF. The rearrangement links TRBV7-2 to TRBJ2-7; a possible D gene is TRBD2 (6 bases). With 1 base removed from V and 4 bases from J, the gap between germline ends came to 20 bases. The CDR3 length is 17 residues. Germline loops: CDR1 SGHTA, CDR2 FQGNSA. Complete variable domain (other parts from reference TRBV7-2 and TRBJ2-7): GAGVSQSPSNKVTEKGKDVELRCDPISGHTALYWYRQSLGQGLEFLIYFQGNSAPDKSGLPSDRFSAERTGGSVSTLTIQRTQQEDSAVYLCASSLGGSGVPGYEQYFGPGTRLTVT.

The V call is TRBV4-3, the J call TRBJ1-2; D might be TRBD1 (6 bases). Germline V lookup: CDR1 LGHNA, CDR2 YSLEER. The CDR3 is 14 amino acids. The germline V and J ends were trimmed by 1 base and 4 bases, with 10 bases remaining between them. CDR3 coding DNA: TGCGCCAGCAGCCAAGGGACAGATACCTATGGCTACACCTTC. It specifies CASSQGTDTYGYTF.

The chain employs TRBV27 and TRBJ2-5, with no clear D. Trimming took 2 bases from V and 5 from J, leaving 12 bases between them. The CDR3 spans 14 residues. Germline CDR1 MNHEY, CDR2 SMNVEV (reference sequence). DNA of the CDR3: TGTGCCAGCAGTTTAAATTTCCCAGCCGAGACCCAGTACTTC. It codes for CASSLNFPAETQYF.

This clonotype has a single count. The gene calls are TRBV19 and TRBJ2-7; D is possibly TRBD1 (5 bases). Matching the DNA end better, TRBJ2-5 makes the J call doubtful. The length of the CDR3 is 13 residues. CDR1 and CDR2 (germline): LNHDA, SQIVND (reference sequence). The CDR3 DNA reads as TGTGCCAGTAGTAAGACAGAAAGAGAGACCCAGTACTTC. Its translation: CASSKTERETQYF.

This clonotype has just a few counts. This sequence joins TRBV11-1 and TRBJ2-2, with TRBD1 identical over 8 bases. The V gene's germline CDR1 is SGHAT and CDR2 FQDESV (reference sequence). This CDR3 has 19 residues. After removal of 1 base from V and 3 bases from J, the junction contained 13 bases not matched to a gene. CDR3 coding DNA: TGTGCCAGCAGCTTAGGGGACAGGCTATCCCAGGCCGACACCGGGGAGCTGTTTTTT. It encodes CASSLGDRLSQADTGELFF.

This clonotype occurred a few times. The rearrangement uses TRBV14 and TRBJ1-6, with TRBD1 identical over 10 bases. CDR3 length: 14 amino acids. Germline loops: CDR1 SGHDN, CDR2 FVKESK. J lost 9 bases, V lost 3 bases, and 2 bases had no gene match. The CDR3 spells CASSQTGGGSPLHF. The CDR3, as DNA: TGTGCCAGCAGCCAGACAGGGGGCGGTTCACCCCTCCACTTT.

The V gene is TRBV7-6, the J gene TRBJ1-3, with D perhaps TRBD1 (6 bases). Germline CDR1 reads SGHVS; CDR2 reads FNYEAQ. V was pared by 0 bases and J by 2 bases, with 14 bases between. The CDR3 runs 17 residues. The CDR3 nucleotides are TGTGCCAGCAGCTTAGCGCTGGGGGGGGCTGCTGGAAACACCATATATTTT. Translation gives CASSLALGGAAGNTIYF.

The rearrangement links TRBV24-1 to TRBJ2-1; D is unresolved. In germline, CDR1 is KGHDR, CDR2 SFDVKD. V was cut by 1 base and J by 0 bases, with 3 bases left in between. The CDR3 runs to 14 residues. CDR3: CATSDFSSYNEQFF. The CDR3, as DNA: TGTGCCACCAGTGATTTTTCCTCCTACAATGAGCAGTTCTTC.

This clonotype was seen a few times. This chain uses TRBV29-1 with TRBJ1-1; D gene unclear. The length of the CDR3 is 14 residues. The germline V gene encodes CDR1 SQVTM and CDR2 ANQGSEA. V was shortened by 5 bases and J by 3 bases, with 16 bases between the two germline ends. The CDR3 loop is CSVCQANRDTEAFF. CDR3 coding DNA: TGCAGCGTTTGTCAGGCTAACCGGGACACTGAAGCTTTCTTT.

The chain couples TRBV7-9 to TRBJ1-2; no reliable D call. The CDR3 length is 12 residues. V was pared by 6 bases and J by 8 bases, with 13 bases between. CDR1 and CDR2 (germline): SEHNR, FQNEAQ (reference sequence). The CDR3 region has the DNA TGTGCCAGCAGAACCGGACCCTTAGGCTACACCTTC. It translates to CASRTGPLGYTF.

The chain has TRBV12-3 or TRBV12-4 and TRBJ2-6; D is unclear. This CDR3 has 11 residues. Trimming cost V 8 bases and J 5 bases, with 4 bases left between them. CDR3 DNA sequence: TGTGCCAGCCAATGGGCCAACGTCCTGACTTTC. Its translation: CASQWANVLTF.